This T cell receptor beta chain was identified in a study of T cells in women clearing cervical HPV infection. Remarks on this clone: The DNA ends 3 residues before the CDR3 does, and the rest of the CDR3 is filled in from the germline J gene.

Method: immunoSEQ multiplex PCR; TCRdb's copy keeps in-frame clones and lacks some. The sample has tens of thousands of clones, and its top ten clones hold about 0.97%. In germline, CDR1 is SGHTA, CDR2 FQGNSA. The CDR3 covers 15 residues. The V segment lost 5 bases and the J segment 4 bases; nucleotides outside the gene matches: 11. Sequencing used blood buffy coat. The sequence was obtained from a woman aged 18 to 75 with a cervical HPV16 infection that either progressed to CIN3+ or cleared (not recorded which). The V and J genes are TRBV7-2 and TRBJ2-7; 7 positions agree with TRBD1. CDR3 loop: CASSDDRVFRYEQYF. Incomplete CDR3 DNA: TGTGCCAGCAGCGACGACAGGGTTTTCCGGTACGAG.